Listed below are T cell receptor beta chains from one sample, sequenced in a study of T cell responses to AZD1222 COVID-19 vaccine. Repertoires were generated with immunoSEQ multiplex PCR, while TCRdb's copy carries only in-frame clones and drops some. The table includes 90,000 to 110,000 clones, 70% to 90% detected once. The sample here was peripheral blood, taken on day 0 of MenACWY control vaccination. All receptors derive from an adult in good health. The CDR3 runs from the conserved cysteine through the conserved F or W. The D gene is left open where the match is weak. The size entry is marked missing in some rows and otherwise reads once, few, many or a size class.

D gene	V gene	J gene	clone size	CDR3 protein	CDR3 DNA
TRBD2	TRBV12-3/TRBV12-4	TRBJ2-1	NA	CASTREGGNEQFF	TGTGCCAGCACCCGGGAGGGGGGCAATGAGCAGTTCTTC
NA	TRBV7-2	TRBJ1-3	NA	CASSLSGAGVTGNTIYF	TGTGCCAGCAGCTTGAGTGGGGCTGGGGTGACTGGAAACACCATATATTTT
TRBD1	TRBV24-1	TRBJ2-2	few	CATSDFGLWTGTTGELFF	TGTGCCACCAGTGATTTTGGACTTTGGACAGGGACCACCGGGGAGCTGTTTTTT
NA	TRBV14	TRBJ1-5	once	CASSQQHNQPQHF	TGTGCCAGCAGCCAGCAACACAATCAGCCCCAGCATTTT
NA	TRBV27	TRBJ1-2	NA	CASSPPGYDGYTF	TGTGCCAGCAGTCCACCCGGGTATGATGGCTACACCTTC
NA	TRBV30	TRBJ1-5	NA	CAWATNRDQPQHF	TGTGCCTGGGCTACAAACAGGGATCAGCCCCAGCATTTT
TRBD1	TRBV2	TRBJ1-4	once	CASRHDREDEKLFF	TGTGCCAGCAGACATGACAGGGAGGACGAAAAACTGTTTTTT
NA	TRBV27	TRBJ1-5	NA	CASSLLGNWGAGQPQHF	TGTGCCAGCAGTTTATTGGGGAACTGGGGGGCCGGTCAGCCCCAGCATTTT
NA	TRBV18	TRBJ1-6	NA	CASSPVGSSYNSPLHF	TGTGCCAGCTCACCGGTTGGGAGCTCCTATAATTCACCCCTCCACTTT
NA	TRBV5-5	TRBJ2-5	NA	CASTDMRDSQETQYF	TGTGCCAGCACCGATATGCGGGACAGTCAAGAGACCCAGTACTTC
NA	TRBV5-5	TRBJ2-7	NA	CASSLTSAGDAYEQYF	TGTGCCAGCAGCTTGACAAGTGCGGGCGACGCCTACGAGCAGTACTTC
NA	TRBV27	TRBJ2-7	once	CASSLRGADYEQYF	TGTGCCAGCAGTTTACGGGGAGCTGACTACGAGCAGTACTTC
NA	TRBV2	TRBJ1-5	once	CASQKYSRIQPQHF	TGTGCCAGCCAAAAATACAGCAGGATTCAGCCCCAGCATTTT
NA	TRBV2	TRBJ1-1	NA	CASSVEGNTEAFF	TGTGCCAGCAGTGTGGAGGGGAACACTGAAGCTTTCTTT
TRBD1	TRBV28	TRBJ2-7	NA	CASIWGQGVTNEQYF	TGTGCCAGCATTTGGGGACAGGGTGTCACAAACGAGCAGTACTTC
TRBD1	TRBV6-2/TRBV6-3	TRBJ1-5	NA	CASSRQGRGQPQHF	TGTGCCAGCAGTCGACAGGGTAGAGGCCAGCCCCAGCATTTT
TRBD1	TRBV19	TRBJ1-1	NA	CASSKTGIGRHGGEAFF	TGTGCCAGTAGTAAGACAGGGATAGGCCGTCATGGGGGCGAAGCTTTCTTT
NA	TRBV5-1	TRBJ1-2	NA	CASSFGSSDYGYTF	TGCGCCAGCAGCTTTGGATCCAGCGATTATGGCTACACCTTC
NA	TRBV5-5	TRBJ2-2	NA	CASNIGVDTGELFF	TGTGCCAGCAACATCGGGGTTGACACCGGGGAGCTGTTTTTT
NA	TRBV7-2	TRBJ2-7	NA	CASSLMGIQYEQYF	TGTGCCAGCAGCTTAATGGGAATTCAGTACGAGCAGTACTTC
NA	TRBV4-2	TRBJ2-7	NA	CASSPSLPLGPYEQYF	TGTGCCAGCAGCCCTTCTCTTCCTCTAGGTCCTTACGAGCAGTACTTC
NA	TRBV7-9	TRBJ2-2	NA	CASSLGRGTGELFF	TGTGCCAGCAGCTTAGGCCGGGGGACCGGGGAGCTGTTTTTT
NA	TRBV25-1	TRBJ2-2	NA	CAAQSRQAGNTGELFF	TGTGCCGCGCAAAGCCGACAGGCGGGGAACACCGGGGAGCTGTTTTTT
NA	TRBV27	TRBJ1-2	NA	CASRDTGRDGYTF	TGTGCCAGCAGAGACACCGGTCGGGATGGCTACACCTTC
TRBD1	TRBV28	TRBJ2-7	NA	CASSLEQGSYEQYF	TGTGCCAGCAGTTTGGAACAGGGGTCCTACGAGCAGTACTTC
NA	TRBV5-1	TRBJ1-4	few	CASSSPGTRTEKLFF	TGCGCCAGCAGCTCACCTGGGACAAGGACTGAAAAACTGTTTTTT
NA	TRBV4-3	TRBJ1-5	NA	CASSQTPDQPQHF	TGCGCCAGCAGCCAAACCCCAGATCAGCCCCAGCATTTT
TRBD1	TRBV28	TRBJ1-6	NA	CASFTGDRYNSPLHF	TGTGCCAGCTTCACTGGGGACAGATATAATTCACCCCTCCACTTT
TRBD1	TRBV5-4	TRBJ1-4	NA	CASRLQGGDEKLFF	TGTGCCAGCAGGCTGCAGGGGGGGGATGAAAAACTGTTTTTT
NA	TRBV7-3	TRBJ2-2	few	CASSSASRVTGELFF	TGTGCCAGCAGTTCAGCCTCGCGAGTCACCGGGGAGCTGTTTTTT
NA	TRBV7-9	TRBJ1-1	NA	CASGLGTEAFF	TGTGCCAGCGGGCTGGGGACTGAAGCTTTCTTT
TRBD1	TRBV27	TRBJ1-5	NA	CASSLTGDNQPQHF	TGTGCCAGCAGTTTAACAGGGGATAATCAGCCCCAGCATTTT
TRBD1	TRBV3-1/TRBV3-2	TRBJ1-3	NA	CASSQLYRDRVMWAYGNTIYF	TGTGCCAGCAGCCAACTTTACCGGGACAGGGTGATGTGGGCATATGGAAACACCATATATTTT
NA	TRBV18	TRBJ2-1	NA	CASSSGQSSYNEQFF	TGTGCCAGCTCATCGGGCCAAAGCTCCTACAATGAGCAGTTCTTC
NA	TRBV18	TRBJ1-5	NA	CASSPDRNQPQHF	TGTGCCAGCTCACCCGACAGAAATCAGCCCCAGCATTTT
NA	TRBV19	TRBJ1-5	NA	CASSTGTLRGQPQHF	TGTGCCAGTAGTACTGGGACCCTCAGAGGTCAGCCCCAGCATTTT
NA	TRBV7-2	TRBJ1-1	NA	CASSSQLGAEAFF	TGTGCCAGCAGCTCCCAGCTTGGGGCTGAAGCTTTCTTT
NA	TRBV19	TRBJ1-1	NA	CASSIVYGGARNTEAFF	TGTGCCAGTAGTATCGTCTATGGAGGTGCCCGGAACACTGAAGCTTTCTTT
NA	TRBV9	TRBJ1-1	NA	CASSVQQGIDTEAFF	TGTGCCAGCAGCGTCCAACAGGGAATTGACACTGAAGCTTTCTTT
TRBD2	TRBV6-2/TRBV6-3	TRBJ2-1	NA	CASSYSLAGLPYNEQFF	TGTGCCAGCAGTTACTCCCTAGCGGGGTTGCCCTACAATGAGCAGTTCTTC
NA	TRBV11-2	TRBJ1-6	NA	CASSLSRTNSPLHF	TGTGCCAGCAGCTTATCCAGAACAAATTCACCCCTCCACTTT
NA	TRBV27	TRBJ2-1	NA	CASSLGPWGSNEQFF	TGTGCCAGCAGTTTGGGCCCCTGGGGGAGCAATGAGCAGTTCTTC
TRBD1	TRBV15	TRBJ2-1	NA	CATSSRRQGSGPFF	TGTGCCACCAGCAGCAGAAGACAGGGCTCTGGTCCGTTCTTC
TRBD1	TRBV15	TRBJ1-6	NA	CATSRVMGTDDNSPLHF	TGTGCCACCAGCAGAGTGATGGGGACAGACGATAATTCACCCCTCCACTTT
TRBD1	TRBV6-4	TRBJ2-3	NA	CASSKQGGGTDTQYF	TGTGCCAGCAGTAAACAGGGGGGAGGCACAGATACGCAGTATTTT
TRBD1	TRBV5-1	TRBJ2-7	NA	CASSPIPPGQGSLYEQYF	TGCGCCAGCAGCCCCATTCCACCGGGACAGGGATCTCTCTACGAGCAGTACTTC
TRBD1	TRBV18	TRBJ1-1	once	CASSQGEVEAFF	TGTGCCAGCTCCCAGGGGGAGGTTGAAGCTTTCTTT
NA	TRBV11-2	TRBJ1-6	NA	CASSWVGSNSPLHF	TGTGCCAGCAGCTGGGTAGGGTCTAATTCACCCCTCCACTTT
NA	TRBV19	TRBJ2-7	large	CASSDKGLPGGEQYF	TGTGCCAGTAGCGATAAGGGACTCCCCGGGGGAGAGCAGTACTTC
NA	TRBV2	TRBJ2-7	NA	CANHGESSYEQYF	TGTGCCAACCACGGGGAGAGCTCCTACGAGCAGTACTTC
NA	TRBV4-3	TRBJ1-2	once	CASSQDRWGRGGYTF	TGCGCCAGCAGCCAAGATCGATGGGGGCGGGGTGGCTACACCTTC
TRBD1	TRBV2	TRBJ2-7	NA	CASRATGGFYEQYF	TGTGCCAGCAGAGCGACAGGGGGCTTTTACGAGCAGTACTTC